This T cell receptor beta chain was observed in a study of blood T cell repertoires in COVID-19. Study overall: The analysed material was cDNA or gDNA that came from T cells, B-cell-depleted T cells, or PBMCs.

Per the study methods: Counts of nucleated cells, estimated from reference gene primer amplification, were obtained. Assay used: immunoSEQ multiplex PCR; TCRdb lists only in-frame clones, some missing. Clonal size and the V and J genes are those of that table, whereas D and trimming came from the DNA. The repertoire consists of 200,000 or so clones, with less than 90% occurring once and the leading ten covering about 2.6%. This CDR3 comprises 13 residues. V lost 1 base, J lost 5 bases, and 8 bases lay in between. Germline V gene data show CDR1 as LGHNT and CDR2 as FRNRAP. Participants spanned ages about 18 to 90 years and resided in fewer than 30 US areas. Cohort 3 donors counted as recovered after two negative PCRs, clearance, or resolved symptoms.

V gene TRBV12-5 combines with J gene TRBJ2-5, with TRBD1 as a possible D gene (5 bases). This receptor was taken from a woman aged 25 to 39 who had recovered from COVID-19. The sequenced sample was PBMCs or T cells enriched from blood (not recorded which). This CDR3 is CASGLAGMETQYF. The CDR3, as DNA: TGTGCTAGTGGTTTGGCAGGGATGGAGACCCAGTACTTC.